This entry is about one T cell receptor beta chain. This clone was detected only a few times. Its target antigen remains unknown. It has no much larger one-base neighbor in the sample; base qualities were not kept. The trial excluded patients who had a history of autoimmune disease or were on systemic immunosuppression. Peripheral blood for TCR sequencing was drawn from every dose cohort at baseline, at cycle 4 day 1 and at cycle 7 day 1. The samples were drawn from a first-in-human, open-label, multicenter phase I dose-escalation trial of ivuxolimab. Adults with locally advanced or metastatic melanoma, renal cell, hepatocellular, or head and neck squamous cell carcinoma were enrolled in the trial. Before TCR sequencing, CD4+ T cells and CD8+ T cells from peripheral blood were sorted into separate populations. Genomic DNA was isolated from the sorted cells so that the TCRbeta CDR3 region could be sequenced. The immunoSEQ Assay was used for sequencing of TCRbeta CDR3 regions. TCRdb took this table from immuneACCESS and kept in-frame rearrangements with V and J called. Such tables lack part of the clones; where checked against another copy, unresolved V genes explain under half of the gap, and the rest is unexplained. For this sample the table gives approximately 76,000 clones, of which 80% to 90% were detected only once. The ten largest clones add up to less than 6% of the sample.

The data derive from a study of OX40 agonist ivuxolimab in advanced cancers. About the investigation overall: Ivuxolimab was an agonistic, fully human IgG2 monoclonal antibody directed against OX40 (CD134), a costimulatory receptor. Intravenous ivuxolimab was administered to patients every 2 weeks at six dose levels: 0.01, 0.1, 0.3, 1.5, 3 and 10 mg/kg. Among the approximately 54 dose-escalation patients, 19 had hepatocellular carcinoma, about 15 melanoma, 9 renal cell carcinoma and 9 head and neck cancer. Prior anti-PD-1, anti-PD-L1 or anti-CTLA-4 therapy was permitted, and 40% to 50% of dose-escalation patients had received checkpoint inhibitors. In the dose-escalation cohort, 82.7% of patients were male, and the mean age was approximately 60 years, with a range of 23 to 79. Peripheral TCRbeta sequencing aimed to test whether ivuxolimab altered TCR sequence diversity and caused clonal T-cell expansion. The paper reports the monotherapy dose-escalation portion (N ≈ 50 patients) of the phase I ivuxolimab trial. Partial responses were achieved by three dose-escalation patients, of whom one had hepatocellular carcinoma and two had cutaneous melanoma. The paper's findings and limits, for the study overall: In the 0.1-3.0 mg/kg groups, partial responders had among the lowest normalized peripheral clonal expansion, particularly in CD8+ T cells. The antigen specificity of the clonally expanded peripheral T cells was not determined. At doses of 0.1 to 3.0 mg/kg, clonal expansion of both CD4+ and CD8+ T cells in blood was seen between baseline and week 6. Low levels of normalized T-cell clonal expansion were also seen in some nonresponding patients. After ivuxolimab, expanded clones were on average more numerous among CD8+ T cells than among CD4+ T cells.

CDR1 is given as MNHEY and CDR2 as SVGAGI, both from the germline V gene. The junction shows trimming of 4 bases on V and 0 bases on J, and the gene matches do not reach 4 bases of it. The CDR3 goes from the cysteine to the phenylalanine over 16 residues. Just CDR3 DNA is preserved here, 48 bases in frame from base 1. Sample: CD4+ or CD8+ T cells sorted from blood, taken in a trial of the OX40 agonist ivuxolimab. The chain was built from TRBV6-5 and TRBJ1-5, with TRBD1 matching 9 junction bases. The receptor comes from an adult with an advanced solid tumor such as melanoma, head and neck, liver or kidney cancer. The nucleotides are TGTGCCAGCAGTTCCGCGGGACAGGGTAGCAATCAGCCCCAGCATTTT. This encodes CASSSAGQGSNQPQHF.